The 25 T cell receptor beta chains presented below share a single source sample, sequenced in a study of shared clonotypes between healthy human individuals. Some clones are missing from TCRdb's copy, which holds only in-frame ones; the method was immunoSEQ multiplex PCR. The sample consists of 2.3 million or so clones, approximately 93% of them appearing once. Sequencing was done on a sample of naive CD4+ T cells from PBMCs. Subset given: CD45RA+ positively selected. These receptors were obtained from a man between 18 and 29 years old in good health. Some clones in this sample may be carry-over from other donors' samples.

This clone has just one count. V gene TRBV2 combines with J gene TRBJ2-5, with D possibly being TRBD1 or TRBD2 (7 bases each). With 6 bases removed from V and 1 base from J, the gap between germline ends came to 12 bases. CDR3 size: 14 residues. CDR1 and CDR2 from the germline V gene are SNHLY and FYNNEI. The CDR3 DNA sequence: TGTGCCAGCAGAGCGGGACAGACCCAAGAGACCCAGTACTTC. It codes for CASRAGQTQETQYF. The variable domain in full, with the rest retrieved from reference TRBV2 and TRBJ2-5, is EPEVTQTPSHQVTQMGQEVILRCVPISNHLYFYWYRQILGQKVEFLVSFYNNEISEKSEIFDDQFSVERPDGSNFTLKIRSTKLEDSAMYFCASRAGQTQETQYFGPGTRLLVL.

This clone was observed a few times. CDR3 sequence reads: CASSGEMGQPQHF. The CDR3 DNA reads TGTGCCAGCAGTGGGGAGATGGGTCAGCCCCAGCATTTT. This chain links TRBV2 with TRBJ1-5; no firm D call. Germline V gives CDR1 SNHLY, CDR2 FYNNEI. V shed 4 bases and J shed 6 bases, with 10 bases lying between them. The CDR3 is made up of 13 amino acids.

The chain uses TRBV6-1 and TRBJ1-4; a weak D match, TRBD1 (6 bases). Germline V CDR1 and CDR2: MNHNS, SASEGT. Trimming removed 4 bases at V and 8 bases at J, with 14 bases between. CDR3 length: 14 amino acids. For the CDR3, the DNA is TGTGCCAGCAGTGCCACAGGGTGGGACGAAAAACTGTTTTTT. It translates to CASSATGWDEKLFF.

The rearrangement links TRBV9 to TRBJ2-2; possibly TRBD2 for D (5 bases). The V gene lost 0 bases and the J gene lost 4 bases, with 10 bases spanning the gap. The CDR3 contains 15 residues. Germline-derived CDR1 and CDR2 are SGDLS and YYNGEE. The CDR3, as DNA: TGTGCCAGCAGCGTAGCTGTAGCGCGCACCGGGGAGCTGTTTTTT. Translated, it gives CASSVAVARTGELFF.

The chain combines TRBV2 with TRBJ2-3; unclear D gene. The CDR3 length is 15 residues. The germline gives CDR1 SNHLY, CDR2 FYNNEI. The germline V and J ends were trimmed by 2 bases and 2 bases, with 11 bases remaining between them. The CDR3, as DNA: TGTGCCAGCAGTGAATTTAACAGCCCCACAGATACGCAGTATTTT. Translating it yields CASSEFNSPTDTQYF.

The chain combines TRBV2 with TRBJ1-1; 9 bases line up with TRBD1. The V gene's germline CDR1 is SNHLY and CDR2 FYNNEI. The CDR3 sequence is 15 residues long. The ends lost 4 bases at V and 4 bases at J; junction bases unmatched: 7. The CDR3, as DNA: TGTGCCAGCAGTGCACAGGGGGCTGGGACCACTGAAGCTTTCTTT. Translated: CASSAQGAGTTEAFF.

As for this clone: Different DNA sequences within this sample yield the same CDR3. The chain recombines TRBV9 with TRBJ2-7, with D possibly being TRBD1 (6 bases). Germline assignment: CDR1 SGDLS and CDR2 YYNGEE. V was pared by 0 bases and J by 2 bases, with 12 bases between. This CDR3 contains 15 residues. Here the CDR3 reads CASSVGGRGPYEQYF. CDR3 DNA: TGTGCCAGCAGCGTAGGGGGCAGGGGTCCCTACGAGCAGTACTTC.

The chain is built from TRBV6-5 and TRBJ2-1, with D perhaps assigned TRBD1 or TRBD2 (5 bases each). Trimming took 6 bases from V and 5 from J, leaving 17 bases between them. The CDR3 has 15 amino acids. Germline lookup yields CDR1 MNHEY and CDR2 SVGAGI. The CDR3 sequence is CASSPGPRGDNEQFF. DNA for the CDR3: TGTGCCAGCAGCCCTGGTCCGAGGGGAGACAATGAGCAGTTCTTC.

This clone showed up just a few times. Other nucleotide sequences from this sample produce the same CDR3. V gene TRBV5-1 combines with J gene TRBJ1-1, with D perhaps TRBD1 (5 bases). Germline CDR1 is SGHRS and CDR2 is YFSETQ. The CDR3 is 14 residues long. Between the trimmed V and J ends, which lost 3 bases and 1 base, there was a span of 10 bases. CDR3 residues: CASSWGTANTEAFF. The CDR3 DNA is TGCGCCAGCAGCTGGGGGACGGCGAACACTGAAGCTTTCTTT.

CDR3 bases: TGTGCCATCGGGAAGACAGGGGGAAATCAGCCCCAGCATTTT. Its protein product is CAIGKTGGNQPQHF. The V and J genes are TRBV10-3 and TRBJ1-5; TRBD1 matches at 9 bases. Looked up from germline, CDR1 is ENHRY and CDR2 is SYGVKD. V dropped 8 bases and J dropped 4; count of bases not matched to a gene: 6. The CDR3 is 14 residues long.

The chain links TRBV28 to TRBJ1-1, with D tentatively TRBD1 (6 bases). The CDR3 consists of 16 residues. Germline loops: CDR1 MDHEN, CDR2 SYDVKM. V was clipped by 5 bases and J by 1 base, with 17 bases between them. The CDR3 DNA is TGTGCCAGCAGTCAGTCGACAGGAATTACGAACACTGAAGCTTTCTTT. Its protein product is CASSQSTGITNTEAFF.

The gene calls are TRBV2 and TRBJ1-4; a possible D gene is TRBD1 (6 bases). With 7 bases removed from V and 0 bases from J, the gap between germline ends came to 12 bases. The CDR3 extends over 15 amino acids. Per the germline V gene, CDR1 is SNHLY and CDR2 is FYNNEI. The CDR3 spells CASTPDSATNEKLFF. CDR3 bases: TGTGCCAGCACCCCGGACAGCGCAACTAATGAAAAACTGTTTTTT.

The chain carries TRBV4-2 and TRBJ1-1; D perhaps matches TRBD1 (5 bases). Germline V gene lookup returns CDR1 LGHNA and CDR2 YNFKEQ. V gave up 1 base and J gave up 0 bases, with 12 bases separating them. The CDR3 spans 16 residues. The CDR3 DNA reads TGTGCCAGCAGCCAAGTACACGGGACCTTGAACACTGAAGCTTTCTTT. Translated: CASSQVHGTLNTEAFF.

The rearrangement links TRBV19 to TRBJ2-2, with a tentative D call TRBD1 (6 bases). V lost 4 bases to trimming and J lost 2 bases, with 26 bases between them. CDR3 size: 20 residues. In germline, CDR1 is LNHDA, CDR2 SQIVND (reference sequence). CDR3: CASSKGRGSTYIANTGELFF. The CDR3 bases are TGTGCCAGTAGTAAGGGCAGGGGATCGACCTATATTGCCAACACCGGGGAGCTGTTTTTT.

This clone has just one count. J is TRBJ1-2 and V is TRBV6-6; D might be TRBD1 (5 bases). Germline V CDR1 and CDR2: MNHNY, SVGAGI (reference sequence). This CDR3 has 15 amino acids. Trimming shortened V by 0 bases and J by 1 base, and 9 bases separated the two germline ends. Here the CDR3 reads CASSYSETDNYGYTF. CDR3 sequence (DNA): TGTGCCAGCAGTTACTCCGAGACAGATAACTATGGCTACACCTTC.

The V and J genes are TRBV7-2 and TRBJ1-2, with 8 bases lining up with TRBD1. This CDR3 spans 13 amino acids. The J segment lost 4 bases and the V segment lost 4 bases, leaving 2 bases of the junction unmatched. Germline lookup yields CDR1 SGHTA and CDR2 FQGNSA. CDR3 DNA sequence: TGTGCCAGCAGCTACGACAGGGGCTATGGCTACACCTTC. This codes for CASSYDRGYGYTF.

The chain has TRBV5-4 and TRBJ2-3; D may be TRBD1 (6 bases). This CDR3 region has 14 residues. The V end was cut by 4 bases, the J end by 2 bases, with 11 bases between. Germline CDR1 is SGHNT and CDR2 is YYREEE (reference sequence). The CDR3 reads CASSLRDITDTQYF. The CDR3 DNA follows: TGTGCCAGCAGCCTCCGGGACATCACAGATACGCAGTATTTT.

CDR3 in DNA: TGTGCCACCCGATCGGACGGGCGGGAAGCTTTCTTT. The encoded protein is CATRSDGREAFF. V usage is TRBV19 and J usage is TRBJ1-1; D remains unclear. The CDR3 totals 12 residues. Looked up from germline, CDR1 is LNHDA and CDR2 is SQIVND (reference sequence). V lost 10 bases to trimming and J lost 8 bases, with 17 bases between them.

The gene calls are TRBV18 and TRBJ2-7; 11 bases fit TRBD1. V shed 3 bases, J shed 11 bases, and the junction held 9 bases outside the gene matches. The CDR3 consists of 14 residues. Germline V lookup: CDR1 KGHSH, CDR2 LQKENI. Here the CDR3 reads CASSPNSPGQGEYF. CDR3 coding DNA: TGTGCCAGCTCACCCAACTCTCCGGGACAGGGGGAGTACTTC.

The chain recombines TRBV11-3 with TRBJ2-1; D remains ambiguous. Germline V gene data show CDR1 as SGHNT and CDR2 as YENEEA. Trimming shortened V by 5 bases and J by 7 bases, and 6 bases separated the two germline ends. The CDR3 is made up of 11 amino acids. The CDR3 is CASSSNNEQFF. In DNA form, the CDR3 reads TGTGCCAGCAGCAGTAATAATGAGCAGTTCTTC.

CDR3 residues: CASRGQLWRQPQHF. DNA of the CDR3: TGTGCCAGCAGGGGACAGTTATGGAGGCAGCCCCAGCATTTT. The chain joins TRBV28 to TRBJ1-5, with 7 bases matching TRBD1. The length of the CDR3 is 14 residues. Germline assignment: CDR1 MDHEN and CDR2 SYDVKM. J was trimmed by 7 bases and V by 6 bases; bases with no gene match: 9.

Comment on this clone: This sample also contains other DNA sequences that code for the same CDR3. The CDR3 reads CASSGSGNTIYF. CDR3 DNA sequence: TGTGCCAGCAGCGGGTCTGGAAACACCATATATTTT. V and J are TRBV14 and TRBJ1-3; D remains ambiguous. Trimming stripped 5 bases from V and 1 base from J, with 3 bases between. Germline V gene data show CDR1 as SGHDN and CDR2 as FVKESK. This CDR3 has 12 amino acids. Full variable domain (rest looked up from reference TRBV14 and TRBJ1-3): EAGVTQFPSHSVIEKGQTVTLRCDPISGHDNLYWYRRVMGKEIKFLLHFVKESKQDESGMPNNRFLAERTGGTYSTLKVQPAELEDSGVYFCASSGSGNTIYFGEGSWLTVV.

The chain has TRBV5-1 and TRBJ2-1; tentative D call: TRBD2 (5 bases). The germline CDR1 and CDR2 sequences are SGHRS and YFSETQ. The CDR3 contains 15 residues. With 9 bases removed from V and 6 bases from J, the gap between germline ends came to 22 bases. The CDR3 protein is CATRAVSSSGNEQFF. CDR3 DNA: TGCGCCACCCGGGCGGTATCCTCGAGCGGCAATGAGCAGTTCTTC.

The genes are TRBV28 and TRBJ2-1; 8 nucleotides match TRBD2. The CDR3 extends over 14 amino acids. J lost 12 bases, V lost 7 bases, and 14 bases had no gene match. Germline V gene lookup returns CDR1 MDHEN and CDR2 SYDVKM. This CDR3 is CASTTSEQWGGQFF. The CDR3 DNA sequence: TGTGCCAGCACGACTAGCGAGCAGTGGGGAGGGCAGTTCTTC.

The chain is built from TRBV29-1 and TRBJ2-1; tentatively, D is TRBD1 (6 bases). Germline assignment: CDR1 SQVTM and CDR2 ANQGSEA. V lost 1 base, J lost 1 base, and 8 bases lay in between. The CDR3 is 14 amino acids. CDR3 sequence reads: CSVEVRGSYNEQFF. The CDR3 DNA follows: TGCAGCGTTGAAGTAAGGGGGTCCTACAATGAGCAGTTCTTC.